These 11 T cell receptor beta chains were sequenced from one sample in a study of cytomegalovirus exposure and HLA in healthy donors. Primers included in the PCR were 60 Vbeta and 13 Jbeta primers. TCRdb's table, derived via immunoSEQ multiplex PCR, lists solely in-frame clones and lacks some. The data show hundreds of thousands of clones, about three quarters seen once. What was sequenced was PBMCs. These receptors were taken from a male donor in good health and CMV-seronegative.

This clone was observed a single time. The chain joins TRBV28 to TRBJ1-2; 8 nucleotides line up with TRBD1. CDR3 length equals 14 residues. Germline assignment: CDR1 MDHEN and CDR2 SYDVKM. Trimming at V came to 8 bases and at J to 4 bases, leaving 9 bases not matched to a gene. CDR3 residues: CASARDRPFYGYTF. CDR3 DNA sequence: TGTGCCAGCGCGAGGGACAGGCCCTTCTATGGCTACACCTTC.

This clone has just a few counts. The V and J genes are TRBV6-5 and TRBJ2-7; 7 bases are a match to TRBD2. The CDR3 extends over 15 amino acids. Germline CDR1 is MNHEY and CDR2 is SVGAGI. Trimming at V came to 2 bases and at J to 1 base, leaving 5 bases not matched to a gene. The CDR3 nucleotides are TGTGCCAGCAGTTACGGGGGGAGGGGTTCCTACGAGCAGTACTTC. Amino acids: CASSYGGRGSYEQYF.

This clone was detected only once. The rearrangement joins TRBV13 to TRBJ2-3; TRBD1 aligns across 9 bases. The CDR3 covers 15 residues. CDR1 and CDR2 from the germline V gene are PRHDT and FYEKMQ (reference sequence). Trimming took 3 bases from V and 8 from J; bases not matched to a gene: 9. CDR3 in DNA: TGTGCCAGCAGCTTGGCCGGGACAGGGACGGTTACGCAGTATTTT. This codes for CASSLAGTGTVTQYF.

V and J are TRBV19 and TRBJ1-5; weak D call: TRBD1 (6 bases). V was pared by 1 base and J by 5 bases, with 12 bases between. The CDR3 contains 15 residues. Germline V gives CDR1 LNHDA, CDR2 SQIVND (reference sequence). In DNA form, the CDR3 reads TGTGCCAGTAGTATAGGGGCACCAGGGGATCAGCCCCAGCATTTT. Amino acid sequence: CASSIGAPGDQPQHF.

The DNA of the CDR3 is TGTGCCAGCAACAGACAGGGGGATCTCTACGAGCAGTACTTC. Translating gives CASNRQGDLYEQYF. The chain employs TRBV28 and TRBJ2-7, with 9 bases identical to TRBD1. The CDR3 sequence is 14 residues long. Germline trimming cut 7 bases from V and 3 bases from J; bases unmatched to any gene: 7. The germline V gene encodes CDR1 MDHEN and CDR2 SYDVKM.

The chain employs TRBV28 and TRBJ2-7, with 7 bases lining up with TRBD2. Germline lookup yields CDR1 MDHEN and CDR2 SYDVKM. Trimming took 3 bases from V and 5 from J; bases not matched to a gene: 7. There are 14 residues in the CDR3. CDR3 nucleotides: TGTGCCAGCAGTTTGGCAGGGAGGGAAGACGAGCAGTACTTC. This translates into CASSLAGREDEQYF.

The chain joins TRBV9 to TRBJ1-6, with TRBD1 matching over 9 bases. V was clipped by 4 bases and J by 8 bases; unmatched bases: 4. The CDR3 contains 14 residues. CDR1 SGDLS and CDR2 YYNGEE come from the germline V gene. The CDR3 nucleotides read TGTGCCAGCAGCTTCCGACAGGGGGATTCACCCCTCCACTTT. Its protein is CASSFRQGDSPLHF.

The chain has TRBV9 and TRBJ2-2; TRBD1 is a possible D gene (7 bases). There are 14 residues in the CDR3. Germline V CDR1 and CDR2: SGDLS, YYNGEE. With 4 bases removed from V and 7 bases from J, the gap between germline ends came to 14 bases. The CDR3 DNA reads TGTGCCAGCAGCTCCCGACAGGGAGGCGGGGAGCTGTTTTTT. This gives the protein CASSSRQGGGELFF.

The rearrangement links TRBV29-1 to TRBJ2-1, with D unclear. The V gene lost 0 bases and the J gene lost 0 bases, with 12 bases spanning the gap. The CDR3 spans 16 residues. The germline V gene has CDR1 SQVTM and CDR2 ANQGSEA. As DNA, the CDR3 is TGCAGCGTTGAAGAACCAAGCGCGAGCTCCTACAATGAGCAGTTCTTC. This codes for CSVEEPSASSYNEQFF.

The chain combines TRBV7-9 with TRBJ2-2; the D gene is possibly TRBD2 (5 bases). The CDR3 totals 13 residues. Trimming left V 11 bases short and J 3 bases short, with 13 bases between. CDR1 SEHNR and CDR2 FQNEAQ come from the germline V gene (reference sequence). The CDR3 nucleotides read TGTGCCTATTTTGCGGGCGACACCGGGGAGCTGTTTTTT. Its translation is CAYFAGDTGELFF.

The CDR3 bases are TGTGCCAGCAGTTTCGGGTGGGAGACCCAGTACTTC. This translates into CASSFGWETQYF. This sequence joins TRBV28 and TRBJ2-5; D gene ambiguous. The germline V and J ends were trimmed by 3 bases and 5 bases, with 7 bases remaining between them. The CDR3 sequence is 12 residues long. The germline V gene has CDR1 MDHEN and CDR2 SYDVKM.